A single sample is the source of the 21 T cell receptor beta chains below, sequenced in a study of T-cell memory formation after mild COVID-19. In TCRdb, the 5' RACE reads were re-called with MiXCR into one record per CDR3 protein. The table records 530,000 or so distinct CDR3 sequences, 15% to 20% of them present only once. Input material: PBMCs or a T cell subset sorted from them (not recorded which). These TCRs come from an adult woman who had mild COVID-19 (a few samples of this study predate the infection). Cell type and time point are not known.

This chain uses TRBV7-2 with TRBJ2-4, with 10 bases lining up with TRBD1. This CDR3 is built from 15 residues. With 5 bases clipped from V and 5 bases from J, the junction kept 6 bases outside the gene matches. Germline assignment: CDR1 SGHTA and CDR2 FQGNSA. CDR3 DNA sequence: TGTGCCAGCAGCATGACAGGGGGCTATGAAAACATTCAGTACTTC. The encoded protein is CASSMTGGYENIQYF.

The chain carries TRBV20-1 and TRBJ2-7; D may match TRBD1 or TRBD2 (7 bases each). Germline CDR1 and CDR2: DFQATT and SNEGSKA (reference sequence). The length of the CDR3 is 17 residues. Between the trimmed V and J ends, which lost 2 bases and 0 bases, there was a span of 20 bases. The CDR3 spells CSARPIIQGGISYEQYF. For the CDR3, the DNA is TGCAGTGCTAGACCGATAATCCAGGGGGGGATCTCCTACGAGCAGTACTTC.

There are many counts of this clonotype. V usage is TRBV18 and J usage is TRBJ2-7; the D is unclear. Germline V gene data show CDR1 as KGHSH and CDR2 as LQKENI. The CDR3 runs 11 residues. The V and J ends lost 6 bases and 5 bases respectively, with 8 bases between them. This CDR3 is CASSYGDEQYF. DNA of the CDR3: TGTGCCAGCTCGTATGGGGACGAGCAGTACTTC.

CDR3 DNA sequence: TGTGCCAGCAGCCCCAGCGCACTAAAGACCGGGGAGCTGTTTTTT. It codes for CASSPSALKTGELFF. The rearrangement uses TRBV14 and TRBJ2-2, with D uncertain. V was pared by 4 bases and J by 5 bases, with 14 bases between. CDR3 length: 15 residues. CDR1 and CDR2 from the germline V gene are SGHDN and FVKESK.

The chain has TRBV10-3 and TRBJ2-5; no clear D. Germline V lookup: CDR1 ENHRY, CDR2 SYGVKD. This CDR3 comprises 17 residues. V was pared by 0 bases and J by 0 bases, with 14 bases between. CDR3 nucleotides: TGTGCCATCAGTGAGTCCGGTAGGCCGAACTACCAAGAGACCCAGTACTTC. This translates into CAISESGRPNYQETQYF.

This clonotype showed up many times. This sequence joins TRBV14 and TRBJ1-1, with D tentatively TRBD1 (5 bases). The CDR3 runs to 12 residues. CDR1 is SGHDN and CDR2 is FVKESK in the germline V gene. V gave up 4 bases and J gave up 11 bases, with 14 bases separating them. This CDR3 is CASSPLGRAAFF. The CDR3, as DNA: TGTGCCAGCAGCCCATTGGGGCGGGCGGCTTTCTTT.

This chain joins TRBV9 and TRBJ2-5, with D tentatively TRBD2 (6 bases). The CDR3 sequence is 15 residues long. Trimming pared 0 bases from V and 3 bases from J, leaving 12 bases between. The germline CDR1 and CDR2 sequences are SGDLS and YYNGEE. In DNA, the CDR3 is TGTGCCAGCAGCGTAGGCGCGGGGCAAAAAGAGACCCAGTACTTC. This codes for CASSVGAGQKETQYF. Looking up the rest from reference TRBV9 and TRBJ2-5 gives the full variable domain: DSGVTQTPKHLITATGQRVTLRCSPRSGDLSVYWYQQSLDQGLQFLIQYYNGEERAKGNILERFSAQQFPDLHSELNLSSLELGDSALYFCASSVGAGQKETQYFGPGTRLLVL.

In its sample, this clonotype was seen a few times. The chain's CDR3 is CASSSPAGDPDTQYF. In DNA, the CDR3 is TGTGCCAGCAGCTCCCCAGCGGGGGACCCAGATACGCAGTATTTT. The V gene is TRBV7-9, the J gene TRBJ2-3, with 8 bases identical to TRBD2. The length of the CDR3 is 15 residues. Trimming at V came to 4 bases and at J to 4 bases, leaving 7 bases not matched to a gene. Germline V CDR1 and CDR2: SEHNR, FQNEAQ (reference sequence).

This clonotype was observed many times. CDR3 protein: CASSLEGANTEAFF. CDR3 DNA sequence: TGCGCCAGCAGCTTGGAGGGGGCAAACACTGAAGCTTTCTTT. The rearrangement uses TRBV5-1 and TRBJ1-1; 7 bases match TRBD1. CDR3 length: 14 residues. J gave up 2 bases and V 0 bases, and 1 base lay outside the gene matches. CDR1 is SGHRS, CDR2 YFSETQ, per germline. The whole variable domain, remainder taken from reference TRBV5-1 and TRBJ1-1, is KAGVTQTPRYLIKTRGQQVTLSCSPISGHRSVSWYQQTPGQGLQFLFEYFSETQRNKGNFPGRFSGRQFSNSRSEMNVSTLELGDSALYLCASSLEGANTEAFFGQGTRLTVV.

The chain uses TRBV14 and TRBJ2-6; unclear D gene. The CDR3 is made up of 17 amino acids. CDR1 is SGHDN and CDR2 is FVKESK in the germline V gene. The V gene lost 0 bases and the J gene lost 0 bases, with 9 bases spanning the gap. The CDR3 DNA sequence: TGTGCCAGCAGCCAAGAAATGGTGGTCTCTGGGGCCAACGTCCTGACTTTC. Encoded protein: CASSQEMVVSGANVLTF.

This clonotype was picked up a small number of times. J is TRBJ2-1 and V is TRBV24-1; 9 bases agree with TRBD1. The CDR3 extends over 13 amino acids. V shed 9 bases and J 5 bases; nucleotides not matched to a gene: 4. The V gene's germline CDR1 is KGHDR and CDR2 SFDVKD. The DNA for the CDR3 is TGTGCCACCGAGGACAGGGGAAACAATGAGCAGTTCTTC. Translating gives CATEDRGNNEQFF.

In nucleotides, the CDR3 is TGCAGTGCTAGTCCAGCCAGTCTGAACACTGAAGCTTTCTTT. As protein: CSASPASLNTEAFF. The V gene is TRBV20-1, the J gene TRBJ1-1, with D uncertain. The CDR3 runs to 14 residues. The germline gives CDR1 DFQATT, CDR2 SNEGSKA (reference sequence). V shed 3 bases and J shed 0 bases, with 11 bases lying between them.

In this sample, this clonotype turned up many times. This chain uses TRBV7-6 with TRBJ1-6, with D unresolved. The length of the CDR3 is 14 residues. Trimming left V 10 bases short and J 7 bases short, with 17 bases between. In germline, CDR1 is SGHVS, CDR2 FNYEAQ. CDR3 sequence (DNA): TGTGCCACCCAGCTACTCGACGGGAATTCACCCCTCCACTTT. Translated, it gives CATQLLDGNSPLHF. The full variable domain, its missing parts supplied by reference TRBV7-6 and TRBJ1-6, is GAGVSQSPRYKVTKRGQDVALRCDPISGHVSLYWYRQALGQGPEFLTYFNYEAQQDKSGLPNDRFSAERPEGSISTLTIQRTEQRDSAMYRCATQLLDGNSPLHFGNGTRLTVT.

The rearrangement links TRBV7-9 to TRBJ2-7, with TRBD2 matching over 13 bases. Per the germline V gene, CDR1 is SEHNR and CDR2 is FQNEAQ (reference sequence). The CDR3 covers 18 residues. V shed 2 bases and J 5 bases; nucleotides not matched to a gene: 12. The CDR3 nucleotides are TGTGCCAGCAGCTTAAAGTTTGGACTAGCGGGAGATTTCAACGAGCAGTACTTC. Translating gives CASSLKFGLAGDFNEQYF.

This clonotype turned up a few times. The chain recombines TRBV6-6 with TRBJ1-1; no reliable D call. V was cut by 5 bases and J by 3 bases, with 13 bases left in between. Looked up from germline, CDR1 is MNHNY and CDR2 is SVGAGI (reference sequence). The CDR3 has 14 amino acids. This CDR3 reads CASSPTPGDTEAFF. DNA of the CDR3: TGTGCCAGCAGTCCCACTCCTGGGGACACTGAAGCTTTCTTT.

The DNA for the CDR3 is TGTGCCAGCAGCGTAGACAGGGGGGATACAGATACGCAGTATTTT. The encoded protein is CASSVDRGDTDTQYF. This chain joins TRBV9 and TRBJ2-3, with 8 bases identical to TRBD1. The V gene end was trimmed by 0 bases and the J gene end by 3 bases; junction bases not matched to a gene: 3. Germline V gene sequence: CDR1 SGDLS, CDR2 YYNGEE. The CDR3 sequence is 15 residues long. The full variable domain, in which reference TRBV9 and TRBJ2-3 provide the parts outside the CDR3, is DSGVTQTPKHLITATGQRVTLRCSPRSGDLSVYWYQQSLDQGLQFLIQYYNGEERAKGNILERFSAQQFPDLHSELNLSSLELGDSALYFCASSVDRGDTDTQYFGPGTRLTVL.

This clonotype was found many times. The rearrangement links TRBV3-1 to TRBJ1-1; D ambiguous. The germline V and J ends were trimmed by 4 bases and 1 base, with 10 bases remaining between them. The CDR3 extends over 14 amino acids. Germline V gene data show CDR1 as LGHDT and CDR2 as YNNKEL (reference sequence). CDR3 amino acids: CASSLYERNTEAFF. In DNA, the CDR3 is TGTGCCAGCAGCCTATATGAGAGGAACACTGAAGCTTTCTTT.

This clonotype has only a few counts. The rearrangement joins TRBV7-9 to TRBJ2-7, with 8 nucleotides matching TRBD2. Germline CDR1 SEHNR, CDR2 FQNEAQ (reference sequence). The CDR3 sequence is 15 residues long. V dropped 5 bases and J dropped 5; count of bases not matched to a gene: 11. The chain's CDR3 is CASSVPGGARNEQYF. The CDR3 DNA follows: TGTGCCAGCAGCGTGCCGGGGGGGGCGAGGAACGAGCAGTACTTC.

The table lists this clonotype with a few counts. This chain uses TRBV27 with TRBJ2-7, with D hard to call. The CDR3 has 13 amino acids. Trimming removed 2 bases from V and 8 bases from J, with 13 bases in between. Germline CDR1 is MNHEY and CDR2 is SMNVEV (reference sequence). The CDR3 protein is CASSLGDTTQQYF. As DNA, the CDR3 is TGTGCCAGCAGTTTAGGAGACACCACTCAGCAGTACTTC.

The CDR3 protein is CASSLGTVPIEAFF. In DNA form, the CDR3 reads TGTGCCAGCAGTTTAGGGACAGTTCCTATTGAAGCTTTCTTT. V and J are TRBV27 and TRBJ1-1; 7 nucleotides match TRBD1. There are 14 residues in the CDR3. V gave up 2 bases and J gave up 7 bases; unmatched junction bases: 7. The V gene's germline CDR1 is MNHEY and CDR2 SMNVEV (reference sequence).

The chain recombines TRBV20-1 with TRBJ2-7; 9 nucleotides align to TRBD2. The CDR3 runs to 15 residues. The germline CDR1 and CDR2 sequences are DFQATT and SNEGSKA (reference sequence). V gave up 2 bases and J gave up 2 bases; unmatched junction bases: 7. In nucleotides, the CDR3 is TGCAGTGCTAGATCTGCTAGCGGGGTTACCTACGAGCAGTACTTC. This translates into CSARSASGVTYEQYF.